These T cell receptor beta chains were read from a single sample in a study of blood T cell repertoires in COVID-19. The protocol was immunoSEQ multiplex PCR, while the TCRdb copy is restricted to in-frame clones and leaves out a portion. This sample has about 190,000 clones, with over 75% found just once. The sequencing sample was made of peripheral blood. The receptors come from a woman aged 50 to 60 with acute or convalescent COVID-19. Both conserved end residues are part of each CDR3. D genes are given only for firm matches. The listing skips clone size in some rows; elsewhere it reads once, few, many or a size class.

j_call,clone_size,v_call,d_call,cdr3_length,cdr3_nt,cdr3_aa
TRBJ2-5,once,TRBV5-1,TRBD1,15,TGCGCCAGCAGCTTGGCCGCGACAGGGACAGAGACCCAGTACTTC,CASSLAATGTETQYF
TRBJ1-1,.,TRBV18,.,14,TGTGCCAGCTCACTCGCAGGGAGGGACACTGAAGCTTTCTTT,CASSLAGRDTEAFF
TRBJ1-1,.,TRBV9,.,15,TGTGCCAGCAGCGTAGATATAGGGGATAAGGTTGAAGCTTTCTTT,CASSVDIGDKVEAFF
TRBJ2-5,.,TRBV7-9,.,13,TGTGCCAGCAGCTCGACTAGCCAAGAGACCCAGTACTTC,CASSSTSQETQYF
TRBJ2-4,.,TRBV5-6,TRBD2,16,TGTGCCAGCAGCTTGAATGAACTAGCGGCAAAAAACATTCAGTACTTC,CASSLNELAAKNIQYF
TRBJ2-3,once,TRBV29-1,TRBD2,16,TGCAGCGTTGCTAGCGGGAGATGGTTCGGCACAGATACGCAGTATTTT,CSVASGRWFGTDTQYF
TRBJ1-2,.,TRBV15,TRBD1,15,TGTGCCACCAGCAGAGAAAGGACAGGGTATAATGGCTACACCTTC,CATSRERTGYNGYTF
TRBJ2-1,.,TRBV24-1,.,13,TGTGCCACCAGTGACCTCGGAGACAATGAGCAGTTCTTC,CATSDLGDNEQFF
TRBJ2-2,.,TRBV11-2,TRBD2,16,TGTGCCAGCAGCCTCAGACTAGCGGGGTCTACCGGGGAGCTGTTTTTT,CASSLRLAGSTGELFF
TRBJ2-5,.,TRBV30,TRBD2,15,TGTGCCTGGAGTGTACGACTAGCGGGAGGAGAGACCCAGTACTTC,CAWSVRLAGGETQYF
TRBJ2-1,.,TRBV15,TRBD2,21,TGTGCCACCAGCAGAGATCTCTTAGCGGGAGGGGGAAGGAGCTCCTACAATGAGCAGTTCTTC,CATSRDLLAGGGRSSYNEQFF
TRBJ2-7,.,TRBV6-5,.,12,TGTGCCAGCGGGGGCCGAGCCTACGAGCAGTACTTC,CASGGRAYEQYF
TRBJ1-1,.,TRBV7-2,.,15,TGTGCCAGCAGCTTATCACCGACACAGGGCACTGAAGCTTTCTTT,CASSLSPTQGTEAFF
TRBJ2-3,once,TRBV5-1,TRBD2,16,TGCGCCAGCAGCTTGGTACTAGCGGGGGGGCAAGATACGCAGTATTTT,CASSLVLAGGQDTQYF
TRBJ1-4,.,TRBV7-8,.,16,TGTGCCAGCAGCTTACACTCGGGGAGAGCTAATGAAAAACTGTTTTTT,CASSLHSGRANEKLFF
TRBJ2-2,.,TRBV7-6,.,15,TGTGCCAGCAGCGGGTACAGGGAACGGACCGGGGAGCTGTTTTTT,CASSGYRERTGELFF
TRBJ1-2,.,TRBV7-2,TRBD1,14,TGTGCCAGCAGCACCAGGGGGCGAGGGTATGGCTACACCTTC,CASSTRGRGYGYTF
TRBJ1-2,.,TRBV6-5,TRBD1,13,TGTGCCAGCAGTCCGGACAGGAACTATGGCTACACCTTC,CASSPDRNYGYTF
TRBJ1-1,.,TRBV7-2,.,14,TGTGCCAGCAGCTTAATTTCTCGGCGGGCAGAAGCTTTCTTT,CASSLISRRAEAFF
TRBJ2-2,many,TRBV10-1,TRBD1,16,TGCGCCAGCAGTGACCCGGGACAGGGAGTAACCGGGGAGCTGTTTTTT,CASSDPGQGVTGELFF
TRBJ1-5,few,TRBV27,TRBD1,18,TGTGCCAGCAGTTCGCAGGGACCGACAGGGAATAGCAATCAGCCCCAGCATTTT,CASSSQGPTGNSNQPQHF
TRBJ2-1,.,TRBV27,.,17,TGTGCCAGCAGTTTTAATTCTTGGACTATTCACTACAATGAGCAGTTCTTC,CASSFNSWTIHYNEQFF
TRBJ1-2,.,TRBV5-4,TRBD1,13,TGTGCCAGCAGCCCCACAGGGGACTATGGCTACACCTTC,CASSPTGDYGYTF
TRBJ2-1,once,TRBV7-2,TRBD1,14,TGTGCCAGCAGCTTAGGACAGGGAAACAATGAGCAGTTCTTC,CASSLGQGNNEQFF
TRBJ1-4,.,TRBV24-1,TRBD1,16,TGTGCCACCAGTGAAGCTCCGGGACAGGGGTTAGAAAAACTGTTTTTT,CATSEAPGQGLEKLFF
TRBJ1-5,few,TRBV9,.,15,TGTGCCAGCAGCCCAAGTGCGGGACCCAATCAGCCCCAGCATTTT,CASSPSAGPNQPQHF
TRBJ2-7,.,TRBV2,TRBD1,15,TGTGCCAGCAGTTACGACAGGGCCCCTACCTACGAGCAGTACTTC,CASSYDRAPTYEQYF
TRBJ1-2,.,TRBV10-2,.,12,TGCGCCAGCAGTGAGCTGGACTCTGGCTACACCTTC,CASSELDSGYTF
TRBJ2-2,.,TRBV15,TRBD1,16,TGTGCCACCAGCAGAGATCGGACAGGGAGGACCGGGGAGCTGTTTTTT,CATSRDRTGRTGELFF
TRBJ2-1,.,TRBV18,.,13,TGTGCCAGCTCACCTTTCCGGGAAGGTGAGCAGTTCTTC,CASSPFREGEQFF
TRBJ2-5,.,TRBV2,TRBD2,15,TGTGCCGGGGCCCCGAGCGGGAGGGCCAAGGAGACCCAGTACTTC,CAGAPSGRAKETQYF
TRBJ1-6,.,TRBV2,TRBD1,14,TGTGCCAGCAGTGGGACAGGGGGTAATTCACCCCTCCACTTT,CASSGTGGNSPLHF
TRBJ1-2,.,TRBV28,.,12,TGTGCCAGCCAGGGCAGGATCTATGGCTACACCTTC,CASQGRIYGYTF
TRBJ2-2,many,TRBV7-9,TRBD2,15,TGTGCCAGCAGCTTAGGGACTAGCGGAGCCGGGGAGCTGTTTTTT,CASSLGTSGAGELFF
TRBJ1-5,.,TRBV6-5,TRBD1,14,TGTGCCAGCAGCCGTGACAGGGGCAATCAGCCCCAGCATTTT,CASSRDRGNQPQHF
TRBJ2-3,.,TRBV9,.,13,TGTGCCAGCAGCGTAGTGGGGGGTAATACGCAGTATTTT,CASSVVGGNTQYF
TRBJ2-5,once,TRBV3-1/TRBV3-2,.,16,TGTGCCAGCAGCCAAGTTCCGGGACAATGGGGAGAGACCCAGTACTTC,CASSQVPGQWGETQYF
TRBJ2-2,.,TRBV5-1,TRBD2,22,TGCGCCAGCAGCTTGGCCATCCGTTTATCCGGGACTAGCGGGGGAAACACCGGGGAGCTGTTTTTT,CASSLAIRLSGTSGGNTGELFF
TRBJ1-5,few,TRBV6-1,.,11,TGTGCCAGCAGTGAAGCGAGGCCCCAGCATTTT,CASSEARPQHF
TRBJ1-5,.,TRBV5-6,.,12,TGTGCCAGCAGCAAGACAGGTCTACCCCAGCATTTT,CASSKTGLPQHF
TRBJ1-5,.,TRBV24-1,.,12,TGTGCCACCGACAACGGTTTGCAGCCCCAGCATTTT,CATDNGLQPQHF
TRBJ2-3,.,TRBV29-1,TRBD2,16,TGCAGCGTCCAGGGACTAGCGGGAGGAACGGGTGATACGCAGTATTTT,CSVQGLAGGTGDTQYF
TRBJ2-2,.,TRBV18,TRBD1,16,TGTGCCAGCTTACGCGGACAGGGCATCGTGGGCGGGGAGCTGTTTTTT,CASLRGQGIVGGELFF
TRBJ1-1,.,TRBV28,.,12,TGTGCCAGCATCCAGCCGAGGGAGGAAGCTTTCTTT,CASIQPREEAFF
TRBJ2-2,few,TRBV5-1,TRBD2,14,TGCGCCAGCAGCTGGCTAGCGGGCACCGGGGAGCTGTTTTTT,CASSWLAGTGELFF
TRBJ2-7,.,TRBV7-2,.,15,TGTGCCAGCAGCGTCAGCCCCCAGGGTTCCTACGAGCAGTACTTC,CASSVSPQGSYEQYF
TRBJ1-6,once,TRBV5-4,.,15,TGTGCCAGCAGCTCCGGGTCCGTTCGTAATTCACCCCTCCACTTT,CASSSGSVRNSPLHF
TRBJ2-2,.,TRBV7-2,TRBD2,16,TGTGCCACTACGGGACTAGCGGGAGTAATGGCCGGGGAGCTGTTTTTT,CATTGLAGVMAGELFF
TRBJ2-7,few,TRBV21-1,.,15,TGTGCCAGCTATCAAAGACAGGTTAGCTCCTACGAGCAGTACTTC,CASYQRQVSSYEQYF
TRBJ2-7,.,TRBV21-1,.,19,TGTGCCAGCAGCAAAGAGGCTAGCGGGGGCCCCAGGAGCTCCTACGAGCAGTACTTC,CASSKEASGGPRSSYEQYF
TRBJ1-6,.,TRBV27,TRBD1,16,TGTGCCAGCAGCCTCAGGGGTCCAGGGGGTAATTCACCCCTCCACTTT,CASSLRGPGGNSPLHF